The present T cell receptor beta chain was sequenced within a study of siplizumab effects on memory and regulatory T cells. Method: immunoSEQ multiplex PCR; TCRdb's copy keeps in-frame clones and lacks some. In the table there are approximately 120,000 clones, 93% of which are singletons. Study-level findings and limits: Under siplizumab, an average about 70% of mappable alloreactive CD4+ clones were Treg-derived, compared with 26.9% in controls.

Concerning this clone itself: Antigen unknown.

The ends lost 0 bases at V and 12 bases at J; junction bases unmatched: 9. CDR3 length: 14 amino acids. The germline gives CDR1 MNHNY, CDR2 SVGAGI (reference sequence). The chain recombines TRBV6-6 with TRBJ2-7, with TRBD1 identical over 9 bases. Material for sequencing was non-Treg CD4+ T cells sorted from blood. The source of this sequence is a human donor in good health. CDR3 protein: CASSYSMEGQGPYF. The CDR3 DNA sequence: TGTGCCAGCAGTTACTCGATGGAGGGACAGGGACCGTACTTC.